This paragraph reports one TCR beta chain. The time point: cycle 4 day 1 (C4D1), after 6 weeks of nivolumab. Patients all relapsed after autologous stem cell transplantation, and there was variation in brentuximab vedotin exposure. Magnetic negative selection purified CD4+ T cells from thawed PBMCs. Trimming took off 2 bases at V and 5 bases at J, with 13 bases between the two ends. This CDR3 has 14 amino acids. Germline-derived CDR1 and CDR2 are SGHRS and YFSETQ. The assay was immunoSEQ multiplex PCR, and TCRdb's table has in-frame clones only and misses some. The sample has over 15,000 clones, roughly 65% seen once. The sample belongs to a study of PD-1 blockade in classical Hodgkin lymphoma.

This specimen was CD4+ T cells from blood, taken before the fourth cycle of nivolumab. The sequence derives from a human donor with classical Hodgkin lymphoma. The chain recombines TRBV5-1 with TRBJ2-5; either TRBD1 or TRBD2 may supply D (6 bases each). Here the CDR3 reads CASSLRGRGETQYF. CDR3 nucleotide sequence: TGCGCCAGCAGCTTACGGGGGCGGGGTGAGACCCAGTACTTC. The full variable domain, completed using reference TRBV5-1 and TRBJ2-5, is KAGVTQTPRYLIKTRGQQVTLSCSPISGHRSVSWYQQTPGQGLQFLFEYFSETQRNKGNFPGRFSGRQFSNSRSEMNVSTLELGDSALYLCASSLRGRGETQYFGPGTRLLVL.